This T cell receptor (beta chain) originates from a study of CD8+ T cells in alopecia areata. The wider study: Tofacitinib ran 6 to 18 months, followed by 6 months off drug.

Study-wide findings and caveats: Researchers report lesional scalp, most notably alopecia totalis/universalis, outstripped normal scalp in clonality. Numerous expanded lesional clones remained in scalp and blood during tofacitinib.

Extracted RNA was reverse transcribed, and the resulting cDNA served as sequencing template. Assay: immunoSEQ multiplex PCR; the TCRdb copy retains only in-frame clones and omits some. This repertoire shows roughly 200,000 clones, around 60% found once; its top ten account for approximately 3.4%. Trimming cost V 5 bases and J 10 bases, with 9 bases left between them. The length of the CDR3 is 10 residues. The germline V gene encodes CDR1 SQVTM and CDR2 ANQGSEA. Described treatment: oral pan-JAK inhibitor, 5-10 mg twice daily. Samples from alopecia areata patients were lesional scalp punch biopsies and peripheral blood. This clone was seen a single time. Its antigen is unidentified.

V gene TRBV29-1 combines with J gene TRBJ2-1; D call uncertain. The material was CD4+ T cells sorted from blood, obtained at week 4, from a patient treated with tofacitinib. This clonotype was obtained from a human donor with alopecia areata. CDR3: CSVFGREQFF. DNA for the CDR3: TGCAGCGTTTTTGGCAGGGAGCAGTTCTTC.